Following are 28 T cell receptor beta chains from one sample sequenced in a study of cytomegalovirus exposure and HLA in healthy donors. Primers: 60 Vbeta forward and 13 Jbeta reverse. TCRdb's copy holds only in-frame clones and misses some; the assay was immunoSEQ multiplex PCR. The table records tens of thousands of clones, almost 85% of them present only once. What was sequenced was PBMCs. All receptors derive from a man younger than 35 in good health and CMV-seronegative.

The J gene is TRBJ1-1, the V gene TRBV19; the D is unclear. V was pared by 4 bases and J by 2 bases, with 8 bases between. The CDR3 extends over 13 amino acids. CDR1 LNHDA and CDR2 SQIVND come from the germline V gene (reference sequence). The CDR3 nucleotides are TGTGCCAGTAGTAGCCCGACAAACACTGAAGCTTTCTTT. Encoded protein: CASSSPTNTEAFF.

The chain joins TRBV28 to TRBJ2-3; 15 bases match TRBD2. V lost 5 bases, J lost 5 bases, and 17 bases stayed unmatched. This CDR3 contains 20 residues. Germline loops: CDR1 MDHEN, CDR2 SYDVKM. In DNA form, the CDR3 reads TGTGCCAGCAGTACCCTAAGGACTAGCGGGAGGGCGGCGATGATAGATACGCAGTATTTT. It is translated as CASSTLRTSGRAAMIDTQYF. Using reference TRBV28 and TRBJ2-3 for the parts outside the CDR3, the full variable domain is DVKVTQSSRYLVKRTGEKVFLECVQDMDHENMFWYRQDPGLGLRLIYFSYDVKMKEKGDIPEGYSVSREKKERFSLILESASTNQTSMYLCASSTLRTSGRAAMIDTQYFGPGTRLTVL.

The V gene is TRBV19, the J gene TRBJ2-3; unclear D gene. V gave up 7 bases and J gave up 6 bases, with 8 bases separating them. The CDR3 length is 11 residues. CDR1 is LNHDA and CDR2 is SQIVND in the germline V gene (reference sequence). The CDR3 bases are TGTGCCAGTAATTTTCTGGATACGCAGTATTTT. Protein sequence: CASNFLDTQYF.

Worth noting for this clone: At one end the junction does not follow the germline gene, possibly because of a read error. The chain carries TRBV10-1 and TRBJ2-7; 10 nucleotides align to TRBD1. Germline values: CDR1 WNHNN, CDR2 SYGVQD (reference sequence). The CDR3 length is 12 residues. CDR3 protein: CASSELEGQGNF. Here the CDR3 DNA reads TGCGCCAGCAGTGAGTTGGAGGGACAGGGGAACTTC.

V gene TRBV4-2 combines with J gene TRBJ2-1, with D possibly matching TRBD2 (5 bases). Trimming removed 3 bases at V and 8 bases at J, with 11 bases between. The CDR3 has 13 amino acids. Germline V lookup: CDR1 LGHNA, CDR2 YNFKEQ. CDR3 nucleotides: TGTGCCAGCAGCCAGTCAGCGGTGGATGAGCAGTTCTTC. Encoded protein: CASSQSAVDEQFF.

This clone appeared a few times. The CDR3 reads CSDRFVDTQYF. The CDR3 nucleotides read TGCAGCGACCGGTTCGTAGATACGCAGTATTTT. The chain has TRBV29-1 and TRBJ2-3; unclear D gene. CDR3 length: 11 amino acids. Germline V gives CDR1 SQVTM, CDR2 ANQGSEA. The V end was cut by 7 bases, the J end by 5 bases, with 10 bases between.

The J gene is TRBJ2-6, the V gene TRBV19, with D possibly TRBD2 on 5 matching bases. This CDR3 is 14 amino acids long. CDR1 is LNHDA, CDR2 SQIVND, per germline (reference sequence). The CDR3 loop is CAARVGSGANVLTF. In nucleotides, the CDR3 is TGTGCTGCGAGGGTCGGCTCTGGGGCCAACGTCCTGACTTTC.

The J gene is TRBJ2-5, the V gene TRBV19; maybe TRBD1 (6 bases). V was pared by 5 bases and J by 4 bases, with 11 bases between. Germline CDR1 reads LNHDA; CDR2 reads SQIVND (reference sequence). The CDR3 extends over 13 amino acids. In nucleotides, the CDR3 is TGTGCCAGTAGTTCACAGGGTCGAGAGACCCAGTACTTC. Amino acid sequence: CASSSQGRETQYF.

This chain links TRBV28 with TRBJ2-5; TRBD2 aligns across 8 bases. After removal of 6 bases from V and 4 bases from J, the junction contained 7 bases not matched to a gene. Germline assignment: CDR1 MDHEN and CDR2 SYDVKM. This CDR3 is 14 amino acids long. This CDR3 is CASSLAGPGETQYF. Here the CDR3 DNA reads TGTGCCAGCAGCTTAGCGGGGCCGGGAGAGACCCAGTACTTC.

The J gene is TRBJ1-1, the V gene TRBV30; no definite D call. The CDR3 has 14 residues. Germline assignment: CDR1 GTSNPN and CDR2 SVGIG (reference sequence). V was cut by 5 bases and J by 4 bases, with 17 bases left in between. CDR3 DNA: TGTGCCTGGGGTCTTCCCGATCGCAGCACTGAAGCTTTCTTT. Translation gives CAWGLPDRSTEAFF.

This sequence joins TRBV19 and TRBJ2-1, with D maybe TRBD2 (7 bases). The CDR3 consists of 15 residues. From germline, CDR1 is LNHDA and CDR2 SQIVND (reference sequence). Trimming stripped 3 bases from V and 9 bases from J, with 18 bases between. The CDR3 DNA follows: TGTGCCAGTAGTATCGGGGGGCCGGGGTCACTTGAGCAGTTCTTC. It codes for CASSIGGPGSLEQFF. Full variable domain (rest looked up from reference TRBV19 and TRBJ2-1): DGGITQSPKYLFRKEGQNVTLSCEQNLNHDAMYWYRQDPGQGLRLIYYSQIVNDFQKGDIAEGYSVSREKKESFPLTVTSAQKNPTAFYLCASSIGGPGSLEQFFGPGTRLTVL.

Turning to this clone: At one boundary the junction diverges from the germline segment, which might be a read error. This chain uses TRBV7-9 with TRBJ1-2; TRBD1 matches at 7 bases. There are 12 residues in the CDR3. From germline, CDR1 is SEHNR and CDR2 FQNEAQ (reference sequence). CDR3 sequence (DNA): TGTTCCAGCACGGGACAGTTCTATGGCTACACCTTC. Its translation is CSSTGQFYGYTF.

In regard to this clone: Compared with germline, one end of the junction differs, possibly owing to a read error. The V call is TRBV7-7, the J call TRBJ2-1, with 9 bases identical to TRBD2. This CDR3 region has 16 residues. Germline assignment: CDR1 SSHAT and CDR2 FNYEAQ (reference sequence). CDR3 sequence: CASSSSLSGRLYEQFF. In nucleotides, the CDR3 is TGTGCTAGCAGCTCCTCTTTAAGCGGGAGGCTATATGAGCAGTTCTTC.

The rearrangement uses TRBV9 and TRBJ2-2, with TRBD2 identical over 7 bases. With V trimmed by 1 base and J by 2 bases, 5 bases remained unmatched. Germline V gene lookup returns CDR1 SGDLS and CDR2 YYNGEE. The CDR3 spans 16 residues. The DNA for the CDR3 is TGTGCCAGCAGCGTATCCCCGGGAGGCAACACCGGGGAGCTGTTTTTT. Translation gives CASSVSPGGNTGELFF.

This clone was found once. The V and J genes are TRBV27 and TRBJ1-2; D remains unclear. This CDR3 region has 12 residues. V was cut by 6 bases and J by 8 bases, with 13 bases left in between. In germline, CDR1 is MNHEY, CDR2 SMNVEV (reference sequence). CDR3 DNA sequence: TGTGCCAGCAGAGATCTGACTGGGGGCTACACCTTC. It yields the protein CASRDLTGGYTF.

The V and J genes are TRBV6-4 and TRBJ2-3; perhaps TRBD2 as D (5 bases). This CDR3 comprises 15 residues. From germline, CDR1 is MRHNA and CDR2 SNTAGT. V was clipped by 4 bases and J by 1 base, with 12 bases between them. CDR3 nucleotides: TGTGCCAGCAGTGTCGATGTGGGAGGCACAGATACGCAGTATTTT. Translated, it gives CASSVDVGGTDTQYF.

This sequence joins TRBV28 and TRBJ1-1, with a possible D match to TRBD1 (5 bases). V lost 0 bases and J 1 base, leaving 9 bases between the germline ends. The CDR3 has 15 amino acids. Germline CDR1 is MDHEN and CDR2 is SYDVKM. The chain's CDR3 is CASSLWVGENTEAFF. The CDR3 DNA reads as TGTGCCAGCAGTTTATGGGTAGGGGAGAACACTGAAGCTTTCTTT.

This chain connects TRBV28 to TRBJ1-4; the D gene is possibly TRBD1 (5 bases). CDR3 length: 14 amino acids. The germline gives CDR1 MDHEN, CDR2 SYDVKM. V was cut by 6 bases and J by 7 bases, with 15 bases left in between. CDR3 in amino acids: CASSEQGVSEKLFF. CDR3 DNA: TGTGCCAGCAGCGAGCAGGGTGTAAGTGAAAAACTGTTTTTT.

The CDR3 protein is CAWRAHSYGYTF. The CDR3 DNA follows: TGTGCCTGGAGGGCCCACAGCTATGGCTACACCTTC. The rearrangement links TRBV30 to TRBJ1-2; no definite D call. V was cut by 3 bases and J by 4 bases, with 9 bases left in between. From germline, CDR1 is GTSNPN and CDR2 SVGIG (reference sequence). The CDR3 totals 12 residues. Complete variable domain (other parts from reference TRBV30 and TRBJ1-2): SQTIHQWPATLVQPVGSPLSLECTVEGTSNPNLYWYRQAAGRGLQLLFYSVGIGQISSEVPQNLSASRPQDRQFILSSKKLLLSDSGFYLCAWRAHSYGYTFGSGTRLTVV.

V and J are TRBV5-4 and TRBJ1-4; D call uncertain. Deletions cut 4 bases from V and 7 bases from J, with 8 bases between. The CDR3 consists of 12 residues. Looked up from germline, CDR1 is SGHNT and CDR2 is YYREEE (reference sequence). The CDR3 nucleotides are TGTGCCAGCAGCCGGGTTGGTGAAAAACTGTTTTTT. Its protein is CASSRVGEKLFF.

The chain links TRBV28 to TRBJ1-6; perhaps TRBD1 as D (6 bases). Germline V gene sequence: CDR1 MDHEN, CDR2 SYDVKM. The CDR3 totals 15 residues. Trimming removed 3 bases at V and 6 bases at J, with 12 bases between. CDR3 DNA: TGTGCCAGCAGTTTTCAGGGGATTCGTAATTCACCCCTCCACTTT. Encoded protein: CASSFQGIRNSPLHF.

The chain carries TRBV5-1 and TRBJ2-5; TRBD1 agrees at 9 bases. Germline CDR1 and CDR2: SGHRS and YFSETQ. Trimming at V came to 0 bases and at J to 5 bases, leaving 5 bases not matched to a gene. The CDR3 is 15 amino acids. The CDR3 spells CASSLVQGAVETQYF. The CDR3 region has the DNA TGCGCCAGCAGCTTGGTACAGGGGGCCGTCGAGACCCAGTACTTC.

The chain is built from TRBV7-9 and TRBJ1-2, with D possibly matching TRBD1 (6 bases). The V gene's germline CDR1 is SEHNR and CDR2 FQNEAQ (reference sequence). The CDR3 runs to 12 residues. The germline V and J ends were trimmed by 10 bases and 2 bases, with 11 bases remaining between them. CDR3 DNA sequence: TGTGCCATCTCTGGGACAAACTATGGCTACACCTTC. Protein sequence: CAISGTNYGYTF.

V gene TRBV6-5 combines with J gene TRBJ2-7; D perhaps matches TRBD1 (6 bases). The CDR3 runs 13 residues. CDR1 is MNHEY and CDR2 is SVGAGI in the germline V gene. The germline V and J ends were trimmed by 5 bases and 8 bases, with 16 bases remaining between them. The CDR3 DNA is TGTGCCAGCAGTAAGAATCGGGACACTCAGCAGTACTTC. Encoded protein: CASSKNRDTQQYF.

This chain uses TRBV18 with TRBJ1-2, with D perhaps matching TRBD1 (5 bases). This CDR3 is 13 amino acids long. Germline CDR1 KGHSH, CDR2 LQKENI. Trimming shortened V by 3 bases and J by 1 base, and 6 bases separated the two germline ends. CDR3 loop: CASSPDSNYGYTF. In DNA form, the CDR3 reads TGTGCCAGCTCACCCGACAGTAACTATGGCTACACCTTC.

The CDR3: CSAGTLYTDTQYF. Here the CDR3 DNA reads TGCAGCGCCGGGACACTCTACACAGATACGCAGTATTTT. The V and J genes are TRBV29-1 and TRBJ2-3; D may be TRBD1 (6 bases). Per germline, CDR1 SQVTM and CDR2 ANQGSEA. This CDR3 comprises 13 residues. The V and J ends lost 7 bases and 2 bases respectively, with 13 bases between them.

CDR3 residues: CASSFQRSSYNEQFF. The CDR3, as DNA: TGTGCCAGCAGTTTTCAGCGGTCCTCCTACAATGAGCAGTTCTTC. The rearrangement joins TRBV28 to TRBJ2-1, with a weak D call TRBD2 (5 bases). This CDR3 region has 15 residues. The V gene lost 3 bases and the J gene lost 0 bases, with 9 bases spanning the gap. Germline CDR1 is MDHEN and CDR2 is SYDVKM. The whole variable domain, filled in from reference TRBV28 and TRBJ2-1, reads DVKVTQSSRYLVKRTGEKVFLECVQDMDHENMFWYRQDPGLGLRLIYFSYDVKMKEKGDIPEGYSVSREKKERFSLILESASTNQTSMYLCASSFQRSSYNEQFFGPGTRLTVL.

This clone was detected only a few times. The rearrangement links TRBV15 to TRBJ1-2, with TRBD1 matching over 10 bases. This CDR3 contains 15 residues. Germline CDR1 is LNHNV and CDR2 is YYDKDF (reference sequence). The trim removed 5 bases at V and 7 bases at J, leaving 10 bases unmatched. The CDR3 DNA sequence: TGTGCCACCAGCGGGGTAGACAGGGGGCTTTTTGGCTACACCTTC. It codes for CATSGVDRGLFGYTF.